The present T cell receptor beta chain was sequenced within a study of cytomegalovirus exposure and HLA in healthy donors. Overall study: Among 398 genotyped donors, approximately 80% fell in the Caucasian-associated ancestry cluster. The study's findings and limits: For TCR beta chains, V- and J-gene trimming was later linked to a missense DCLRE1C variant.

The CDR3 is made up of 16 amino acids. Trimming cost V 3 bases and J 0 bases, with 11 bases left between them. Per germline, CDR1 MDHEN and CDR2 SYDVKM. Primers for the PCR totalled 60 Vbeta and 13 Jbeta. Assay used: immunoSEQ multiplex PCR; TCRdb lists only in-frame clones, some missing. The table records tens of thousands of clones, about 77% of them present only once. Comments on this clone: Its specificity is not known.

The source of this sequence is a young woman in good health and CMV-seronegative. The rearrangement links TRBV28 to TRBJ1-4; D unresolved. The sequencing input was PBMCs. The CDR3 loop reads CASSFWGVATNEKLFF. CDR3 DNA sequence: TGTGCCAGCAGTTTTTGGGGAGTTGCAACTAATGAAAAACTGTTTTTT.